Reported below is one T cell receptor (beta chain). Trimming shortened V by 0 bases and J by 10 bases, and 13 bases separated the two germline ends. Germline assignment: CDR1 SGHAT and CDR2 FQNNGV. The CDR3 length is 14 residues. The authors ran a second PCR of roughly 6 to 12 cycles using a sample-barcoded 5' primer and a J-beta primer mix. TCRdb reanalysed the 5' RACE reads using MiXCR and keeps one entry per CDR3 protein. The sample lists 590,000 or so distinct CDR3 sequences; about 30% were seen once. The source of the sample is a study of blood T cells in healthy people across ages. The sequencing input was blood. The chain employs TRBV11-2 and TRBJ2-1; D is possibly TRBD1 or TRBD2 (6 bases each). This receptor was obtained from a woman of 80 years or more in good health. For the CDR3, the DNA is TGTGCCAGCAGCTTAGATCCGGGGGCCTACGAGCAGTTCTTC. Translating it yields CASSLDPGAYEQFF.